The next 10 T cell receptor beta chains were all read from a single sample in a study of blood T cell repertoires in COVID-19. Assay: immunoSEQ multiplex PCR; the TCRdb copy retains only in-frame clones and omits some. This table has some 200,000 clones, 65% to 90% appearing once. Sequencing was done on a sample of PBMCs or T cells enriched from blood (not recorded which). The receptors come from a man aged 35 to 55 who had recovered from COVID-19.

The chain has TRBV3-1 (or the pseudogene TRBV3-2) and TRBJ1-1; D gene unclear. Germline V gene lookup returns CDR1 LGHDT and CDR2 YNNKEL (reference sequence). Trimming removed 8 bases from V and 4 bases from J, with 14 bases in between. The CDR3 loop spans 13 amino acids. CDR3 coding DNA: TGTGCCAGCCTGCGATCCGGCGGCACTGAAGCTTTCTTT. Amino acids: CASLRSGGTEAFF.

The rearrangement uses TRBV29-1 and TRBJ1-5, with D maybe TRBD1 (6 bases). Germline V gives CDR1 SQVTM, CDR2 ANQGSEA. Trimming left V 5 bases short and J 4 bases short, with 12 bases between. The CDR3 has 13 amino acids. DNA for the CDR3: TGCAGCGTTCGGGGCCAGGGGAATCAGCCCCAGCATTTT. Amino acid sequence: CSVRGQGNQPQHF.

V usage is TRBV27 and J usage is TRBJ2-1; TRBD1 matches at 7 bases. The V gene end was trimmed by 7 bases and the J gene end by 5 bases; junction bases not matched to a gene: 11. Germline V gives CDR1 MNHEY, CDR2 SMNVEV (reference sequence). There are 15 residues in the CDR3. CDR3 sequence: CASTYLGQGDNEQFF. The CDR3 coding sequence is TGTGCCAGCACTTATCTCGGCCAGGGGGACAATGAGCAGTTCTTC.

The chain uses TRBV3-1 (or the pseudogene TRBV3-2) and TRBJ2-7; 9 bases fit TRBD2. The CDR3 is made up of 18 amino acids. Germline CDR1 reads LGHDT; CDR2 reads YNNKEL (reference sequence). Germline trimming cut 3 bases from V and 3 bases from J; bases unmatched to any gene: 15. The CDR3 nucleotides read TGTGCCAGCAGCCACGCTTACCCAGGGGCTAGCGGGGACTACGAGCAGTACTTC. Translating gives CASSHAYPGASGDYEQYF.

The chain employs TRBV5-4 and TRBJ1-2, with unresolved D. The CDR3 has 12 residues. Trimming stripped 4 bases from V and 8 bases from J, with 12 bases between. Germline lookup yields CDR1 SGHNT and CDR2 YYREEE (reference sequence). In nucleotides, the CDR3 is TGTGCCAGCAGCCCCCGGGTAGGAGGCTACACCTTC. Translated, it gives CASSPRVGGYTF.

This chain connects TRBV6-5 to TRBJ1-4; D gene unclear. This CDR3 has 14 amino acids. Germline lookup yields CDR1 MNHEY and CDR2 SVGAGI. V was pared by 2 bases and J by 4 bases, with 8 bases between. The CDR3: CASSYQQSNEKLFF. In DNA, the CDR3 is TGTGCCAGCAGTTACCAACAGAGTAATGAAAAACTGTTTTTT.

This rearrangement joins TRBV5-1 to TRBJ2-1, with 7 bases identical to TRBD1. Germline CDR1 and CDR2: SGHRS and YFSETQ. CDR3 size: 14 residues. V trimming: 4 bases; J trimming: 7 bases; junction bases outside the gene matches: 8. CDR3 region: CASSDIQGDNEQFF. The CDR3 coding sequence is TGCGCCAGCAGCGATATCCAGGGGGATAATGAGCAGTTCTTC.

The chain is built from TRBV7-2 and TRBJ2-3; 15 bases are shared with TRBD2. J lost 8 bases, V lost 5 bases, and 5 bases had no gene match. Germline CDR1 SGHTA, CDR2 FQGNSA. The CDR3 has 15 amino acids. The chain's CDR3 is CASSPGTSGRTTQYF. The CDR3, as DNA: TGTGCCAGCAGCCCAGGGACTAGCGGGAGGACTACGCAGTATTTT.

The chain uses TRBV6-1 and TRBJ1-1; D is possibly TRBD1 (6 bases). In germline, CDR1 is MNHNS, CDR2 SASEGT. The CDR3 consists of 12 residues. V was pared by 3 bases and J by 4 bases, with 6 bases between. In DNA, the CDR3 is TGTGCCAGCAGTGAGGACAGCACTGAAGCTTTCTTT. This sequence encodes CASSEDSTEAFF.

The chain joins TRBV4-3 to TRBJ2-1, with TRBD2 matching 9 bases. V lost 0 bases, J lost 11 bases, and 8 bases stayed unmatched. This CDR3 contains 15 residues. Per the germline V gene, CDR1 is LGHNA and CDR2 is YSLEER. This CDR3 is CASSQERLAGSKQFF. CDR3 DNA sequence: TGCGCCAGCAGCCAAGAAAGGCTAGCGGGAAGTAAGCAGTTCTTC.